Below, one TCR beta chain is given with its context. This sample was taken from a study of control samples from healthy donors and cancer patients. Measured with immunoSEQ multiplex PCR; TCRdb has only the in-frame clones, and not every one. The sample consists of 100,000 to 150,000 clones, roughly 90% of them appearing once. This CDR3 comprises 14 residues. CDR1 is MNHEY, CDR2 SVGAGI, per germline. V was cut by 6 bases and J by 0 bases, with 6 bases left in between. Sequenced input: blood. The source is a man aged 35 to 55 in good health. The V and J genes are TRBV6-5 and TRBJ2-6; D ambiguous. CDR3 amino acids: CASSLVSGANVLTF. The CDR3 DNA reads as TGTGCCAGCAGCCTTGTCTCTGGGGCCAACGTCCTGACTTTC.